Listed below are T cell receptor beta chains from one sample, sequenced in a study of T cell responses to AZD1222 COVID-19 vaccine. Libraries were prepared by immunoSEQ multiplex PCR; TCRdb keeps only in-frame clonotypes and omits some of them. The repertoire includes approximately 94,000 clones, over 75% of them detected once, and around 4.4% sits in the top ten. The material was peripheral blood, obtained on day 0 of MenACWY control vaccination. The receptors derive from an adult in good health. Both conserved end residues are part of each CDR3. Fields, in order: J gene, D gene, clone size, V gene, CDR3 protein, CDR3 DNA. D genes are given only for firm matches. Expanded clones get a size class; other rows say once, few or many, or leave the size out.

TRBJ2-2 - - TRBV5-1 CASSSEAGELFF TGCGCCAGCAGCTCCGAGGCCGGGGAGCTGTTTTTT
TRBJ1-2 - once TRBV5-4 CASSFKGGYGYTF TGTGCCAGCAGCTTTAAGGGAGGATATGGCTACACCTTC
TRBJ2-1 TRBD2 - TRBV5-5 CASSSRTSGEGEQFF TGTGCCAGCAGCTCGAGGACTAGCGGGGAAGGTGAGCAGTTCTTC
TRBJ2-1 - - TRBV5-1 CASSLVLGGNEQFF TGCGCCAGCAGCTTGGTTCTGGGTGGGAATGAGCAGTTCTTC
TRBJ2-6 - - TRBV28 CASSLRGNREGANVLTF TGTGCCAGCAGTTTAAGGGGCAACCGGGAGGGGGCCAACGTCCTGACTTTC
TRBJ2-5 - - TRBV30 CAWSGAETQYF TGTGCCTGGAGCGGGGCAGAGACCCAGTACTTC
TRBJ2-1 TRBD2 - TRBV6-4 CASSQSGGANNEQFF TGTGCCAGCAGCCAGAGCGGGGGGGCCAACAATGAGCAGTTCTTC
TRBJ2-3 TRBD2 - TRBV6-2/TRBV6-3 CASSPISGRAADTQYF TGTGCCAGCAGCCCCATTAGCGGGAGGGCTGCAGATACGCAGTATTTT
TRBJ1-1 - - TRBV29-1 CSVGSAAGTEAFF TGCAGCGTTGGAAGCGCGGCGGGCACTGAAGCTTTCTTT
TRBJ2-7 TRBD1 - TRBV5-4 CASRDRDILDEQYF TGTGCCAGCAGAGACAGGGATATCCTTGACGAGCAGTACTTC
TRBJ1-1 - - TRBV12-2 CASRWPGTGNTEAFF TGTGCAAGTCGCTGGCCCGGAACAGGGAACACTGAAGCTTTCTTT
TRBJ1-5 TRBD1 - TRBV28 CASRTGDQPQHF TGTGCCAGCAGAACAGGGGACCAGCCCCAGCATTTT
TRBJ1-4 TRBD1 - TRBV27 CASSLGTGRVEKLFF TGTGCCAGCAGTCTAGGGACAGGGCGAGTGGAAAAACTGTTTTTT
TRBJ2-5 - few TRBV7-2 CASSADLPQETQYF TGTGCCAGCAGCGCCGATCTCCCCCAAGAGACCCAGTACTTC
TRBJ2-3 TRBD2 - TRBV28 CKAGITDTQYF TGCAAAGCGGGGATTACAGATACGCAGTATTTT
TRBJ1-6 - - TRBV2 CASSDWTWDDNSPLHF TGTGCCAGCAGTGATTGGACGTGGGACGATAATTCACCCCTCCACTTT
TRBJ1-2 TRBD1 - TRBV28 CASSLGTGDGYTF TGTGCCAGCAGTTTGGGGACAGGGGATGGCTACACCTTC
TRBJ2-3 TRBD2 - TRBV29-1 CSVEEVGGGTDTQYF TGCAGCGTTGAAGAAGTCGGGGGGGGCACAGATACGCAGTATTTT
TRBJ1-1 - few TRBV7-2 CASSLSGGTEAFF TGTGCCAGCAGCTTGTCAGGCGGCACTGAAGCTTTCTTT
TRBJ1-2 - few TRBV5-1 CASSSGRYYGYTF TGCGCCAGCAGCTCTGGACGGTACTATGGCTACACCTTC
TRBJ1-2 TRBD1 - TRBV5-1 CASRHQKGQGAKLGYGYTF TGCGCCAGCAGACATCAAAAGGGACAGGGGGCGAAATTGGGCTATGGCTACACCTTC
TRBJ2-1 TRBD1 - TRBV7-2 CASRPGQRHNEQFF TGTGCCAGCAGGCCGGGACAGAGACACAATGAGCAGTTCTTC